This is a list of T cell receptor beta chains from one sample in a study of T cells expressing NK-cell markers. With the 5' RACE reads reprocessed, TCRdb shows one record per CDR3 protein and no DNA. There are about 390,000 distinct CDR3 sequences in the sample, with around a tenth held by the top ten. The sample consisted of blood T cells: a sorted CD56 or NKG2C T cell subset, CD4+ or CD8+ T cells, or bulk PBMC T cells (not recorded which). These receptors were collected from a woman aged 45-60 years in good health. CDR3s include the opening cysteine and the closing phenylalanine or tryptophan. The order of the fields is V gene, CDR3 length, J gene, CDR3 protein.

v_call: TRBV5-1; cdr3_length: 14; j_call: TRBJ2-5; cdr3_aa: CASSLARREETQYF
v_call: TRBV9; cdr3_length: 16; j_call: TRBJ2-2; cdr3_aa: CASSHLAGVDTGELFF
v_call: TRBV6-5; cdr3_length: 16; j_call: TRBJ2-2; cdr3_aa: CASSWLAGVNTGELFF
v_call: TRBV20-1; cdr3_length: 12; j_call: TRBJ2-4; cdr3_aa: CSAKQIRNIQYF
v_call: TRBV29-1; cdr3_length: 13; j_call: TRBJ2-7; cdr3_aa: CSFYGTLLNEQYF
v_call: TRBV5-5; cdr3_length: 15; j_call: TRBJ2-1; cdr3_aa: CASSLVREGKNEQFF
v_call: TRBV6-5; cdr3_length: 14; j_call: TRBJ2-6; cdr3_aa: CASRKTQGANVLTF
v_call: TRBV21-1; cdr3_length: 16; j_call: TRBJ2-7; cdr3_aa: CASSFQVGRQGYEQYF
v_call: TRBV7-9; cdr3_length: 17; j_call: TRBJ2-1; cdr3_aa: CASSLALRETSYNEQFF
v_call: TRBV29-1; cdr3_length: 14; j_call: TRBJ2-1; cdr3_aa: CSSHGGSSYNEQFF
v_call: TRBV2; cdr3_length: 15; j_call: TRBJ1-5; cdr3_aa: CASSDSQGSNQPQHF
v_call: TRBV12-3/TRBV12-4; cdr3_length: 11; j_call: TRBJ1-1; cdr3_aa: CASSFREAAFF
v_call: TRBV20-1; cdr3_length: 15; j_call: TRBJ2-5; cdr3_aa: CSATRTSGSLGTQYF
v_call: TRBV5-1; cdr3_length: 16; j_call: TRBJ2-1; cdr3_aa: CASSLGSGSAYNEQFF
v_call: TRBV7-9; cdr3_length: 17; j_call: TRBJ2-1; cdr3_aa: CASSVRGERLPGNEQFF
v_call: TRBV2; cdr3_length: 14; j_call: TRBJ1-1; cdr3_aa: CASSVGVWNTEAFF
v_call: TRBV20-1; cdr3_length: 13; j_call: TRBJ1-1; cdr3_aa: CSATNRDRVEAFF
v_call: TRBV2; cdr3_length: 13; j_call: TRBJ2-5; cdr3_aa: CASSEILSETQYF
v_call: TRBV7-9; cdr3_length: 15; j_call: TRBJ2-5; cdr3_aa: CASSLKDRGQETQYF
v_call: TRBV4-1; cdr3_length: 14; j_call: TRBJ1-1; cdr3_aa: CASSPTTRDTEAFF
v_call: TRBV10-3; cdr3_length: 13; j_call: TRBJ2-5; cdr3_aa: CAIRPETQETQYF
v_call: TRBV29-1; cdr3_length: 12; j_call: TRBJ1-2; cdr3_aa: CSVSQSNYGYTF
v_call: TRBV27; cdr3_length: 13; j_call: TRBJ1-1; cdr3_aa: CASSFLTGTEAFF
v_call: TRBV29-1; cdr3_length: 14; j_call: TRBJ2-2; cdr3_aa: CSVEASGIAGELFF
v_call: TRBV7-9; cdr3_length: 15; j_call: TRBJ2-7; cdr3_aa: CASSPSLGTYEKQYF
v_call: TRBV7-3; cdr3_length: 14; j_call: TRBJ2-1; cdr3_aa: CASSYTSDYNEQFF
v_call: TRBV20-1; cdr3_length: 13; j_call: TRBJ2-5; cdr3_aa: CSAQHAFLGTQYF
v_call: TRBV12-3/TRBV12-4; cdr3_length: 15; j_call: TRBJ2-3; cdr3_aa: CASRTTGGYSDTQYF
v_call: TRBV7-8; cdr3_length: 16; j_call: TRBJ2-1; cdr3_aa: CASRPGRAALGNEQFF
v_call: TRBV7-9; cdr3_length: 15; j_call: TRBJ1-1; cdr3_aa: CASSLARVRRTEAFF
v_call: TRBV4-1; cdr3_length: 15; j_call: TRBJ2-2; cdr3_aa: CASSQPRTGTGELFF
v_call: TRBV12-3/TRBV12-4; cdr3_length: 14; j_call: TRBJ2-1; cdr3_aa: CASRGLASYNEQFF
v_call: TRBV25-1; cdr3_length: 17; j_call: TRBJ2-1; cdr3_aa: CASSEREGLPSYNEQFF
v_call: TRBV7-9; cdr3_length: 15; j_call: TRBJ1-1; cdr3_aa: CASSLVSGAGTEAFF
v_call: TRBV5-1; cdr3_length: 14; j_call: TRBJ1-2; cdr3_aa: CASTAGTDNYGYTF
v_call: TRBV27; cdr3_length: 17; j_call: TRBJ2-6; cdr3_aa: CASSLALSGVGANVLTF
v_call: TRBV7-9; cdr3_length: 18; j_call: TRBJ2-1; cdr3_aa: CASVNGLAGVSSYNEQFF
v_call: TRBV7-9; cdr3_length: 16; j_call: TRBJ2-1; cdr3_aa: CASSYALHPGGNEQFF
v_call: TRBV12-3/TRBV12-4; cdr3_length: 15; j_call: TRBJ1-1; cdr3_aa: CASSPRGPMNTEAFF
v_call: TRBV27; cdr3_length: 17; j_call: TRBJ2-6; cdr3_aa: CASSFKDRGVGANVLTF
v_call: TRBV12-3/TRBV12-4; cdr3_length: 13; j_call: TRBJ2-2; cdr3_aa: CASSPYFGGELFF